Listed below are T cell receptor beta chains from one sample, sequenced in a study of blood T cell repertoires in COVID-19. Libraries were prepared by immunoSEQ multiplex PCR; TCRdb keeps only in-frame clonotypes and omits some of them. The data contain 300,000 to 450,000 clones, 70% to 90% of them singletons. Material for sequencing was peripheral blood. The source is a woman under 40 with COVID-19, enrolled during active disease. Both conserved end residues are part of each CDR3. D genes are given only for firm matches. The listing skips clone size in some rows; elsewhere it reads once, few, many or a size class.

V: TRBV10-3; length: 19; size: NA; J: TRBJ1-5; D: NA; CDR3: CAISENILAGLTGNQPQHF; DNA: TGTGCCATCAGTGAGAATATACTAGCAGGGCTAACTGGCAATCAGCCCCAGCATTTT
V: TRBV4-1; length: 14; size: few; J: TRBJ1-4; D: TRBD1; CDR3: CASSQGTGGEKLFF; DNA: TGCGCCAGCAGCCAAGGGACAGGGGGGGAAAAACTGTTTTTT
V: TRBV28; length: 16; size: NA; J: TRBJ2-5; D: TRBD1; CDR3: CASSLSGTGGRETQYF; DNA: TGTGCCAGCAGTTTATCCGGGACAGGGGGCCGGGAGACCCAGTACTTC
V: TRBV19; length: 17; size: once; J: TRBJ2-5; D: TRBD1; CDR3: CASSRSGTGGLQGTQYF; DNA: TGTGCCAGTAGTAGATCCGGGACAGGGGGCCTCCAAGGGACCCAGTACTTC
V: TRBV5-6; length: 16; size: NA; J: TRBJ2-2; D: NA; CDR3: CASSHTSSPNTGELFF; DNA: TGTGCCAGCAGCCACACTAGCAGCCCGAACACCGGGGAGCTGTTTTTT
V: TRBV10-3; length: 15; size: NA; J: TRBJ2-1; D: NA; CDR3: CAISATLESYDEQFF; DNA: TGTGCCATCAGTGCCACACTAGAGAGTTACGATGAGCAGTTCTTC
V: TRBV28; length: 16; size: NA; J: TRBJ2-5; D: NA; CDR3: CASSASISGLRETQYF; DNA: TGTGCCAGCAGCGCCTCCATTTCGGGATTAAGGGAGACCCAGTACTTC
V: TRBV27; length: 14; size: NA; J: TRBJ1-4; D: TRBD1; CDR3: CASSLQGASEKLFF; DNA: TGTGCCAGCAGTTTACAGGGGGCGAGTGAAAAACTGTTTTTT
V: TRBV5-1; length: 15; size: NA; J: TRBJ1-4; D: NA; CDR3: CASSPTPQANEKLFF; DNA: TGCGCCAGCAGCCCCACCCCGCAGGCGAATGAAAAACTGTTTTTT
V: TRBV27; length: 16; size: NA; J: TRBJ2-7; D: TRBD2; CDR3: CASSFLTSGLPYEQYF; DNA: TGTGCCAGCAGTTTCCTGACTAGCGGGCTCCCCTACGAGCAGTACTTC
V: TRBV2; length: 14; size: NA; J: TRBJ2-3; D: TRBD2; CDR3: CANAGVVGTDTQYF; DNA: TGTGCCAACGCGGGGGTCGTAGGCACAGATACGCAGTATTTT
V: TRBV6-5; length: 16; size: NA; J: TRBJ2-1; D: TRBD2; CDR3: CASSYRTSGAYNEQFF; DNA: TGTGCCAGCAGTTACCGTACTAGCGGAGCTTACAATGAGCAGTTCTTC
V: TRBV2; length: 15; size: NA; J: TRBJ2-4; D: NA; CDR3: CASSEAEPQPNIQYF; DNA: TGTGCCAGCAGTGAAGCAGAGCCCCAACCAAACATTCAGTACTTC
V: TRBV5-1; length: 13; size: NA; J: TRBJ2-5; D: NA; CDR3: CASSPQGGQTQYF; DNA: TGCGCCAGCAGTCCCCAGGGGGGACAGACCCAGTACTTC
V: TRBV23-1; length: 15; size: NA; J: TRBJ2-1; D: NA; CDR3: CASRRLPGAYNEQFF; DNA: TGCGCCAGCAGACGCCTTCCGGGGGCCTACAATGAGCAGTTCTTC
V: TRBV10-3; length: 15; size: once; J: TRBJ2-3; D: TRBD2; CDR3: CAISDLAGAADTQYF; DNA: TGTGCCATCAGTGACCTAGCGGGAGCAGCAGATACGCAGTATTTT
V: TRBV5-1; length: 17; size: NA; J: TRBJ1-2; D: NA; CDR3: CASSLGAGAGHNYGYTF; DNA: TGCGCCAGCAGCTTGGGGGCTGGGGCAGGGCACAACTATGGCTACACCTTC
V: TRBV5-1; length: 14; size: NA; J: TRBJ2-3; D: TRBD2; CDR3: CASSTGEGIDTQYF; DNA: TGCGCCAGCTCAACGGGGGAGGGCATAGATACGCAGTATTTT
V: TRBV28; length: 15; size: NA; J: TRBJ1-4; D: TRBD1; CDR3: CASSLDREHNEKLFF; DNA: TGTGCCAGCAGTTTAGACAGGGAGCATAATGAAAAACTGTTTTTT
V: TRBV5-4; length: 16; size: NA; J: TRBJ2-3; D: NA; CDR3: CASSDGTTLLSDTQYF; DNA: TGTGCCAGCAGCGATGGGACAACCCTTCTCTCGGATACGCAGTATTTT
V: TRBV3-1/TRBV3-2; length: 12; size: NA; J: TRBJ1-1; D: NA; CDR3: CASSQGGPEAFF; DNA: TGTGCCAGCAGCCAAGGAGGGCCTGAAGCTTTCTTT
V: TRBV21-1; length: 10; size: NA; J: TRBJ2-4; D: NA; CDR3: CAIRIDRQYF; DNA: TGTGCCATACGGATAGACAGGCAGTACTTC
V: TRBV28; length: 14; size: NA; J: TRBJ2-5; D: NA; CDR3: CASSFGLVQETQYF; DNA: TGTGCCAGCAGTTTTGGGCTTGTCCAAGAGACCCAGTACTTC
V: TRBV9; length: 15; size: few; J: TRBJ1-1; D: NA; CDR3: CASSPSRTSNTEAFF; DNA: TGTGCCAGCAGCCCGAGTAGGACAAGCAACACTGAAGCTTTCTTT
V: TRBV27; length: 14; size: NA; J: TRBJ1-5; D: TRBD1; CDR3: CASSSTGNNQPQHF; DNA: TGTGCCAGCAGTTCGACAGGGAACAATCAGCCCCAGCATTTT
V: TRBV11-2; length: 15; size: NA; J: TRBJ1-6; D: NA; CDR3: CASSPLQGLGSPLHF; DNA: TGTGCCAGCAGCCCATTGCAGGGTTTGGGTTCACCCCTCCACTTT
V: TRBV27; length: 14; size: NA; J: TRBJ2-7; D: NA; CDR3: CASSPSRGSYEQYF; DNA: TGTGCCAGCAGTCCGTCAAGGGGCTCCTACGAGCAGTACTTC
V: TRBV9; length: 16; size: NA; J: TRBJ2-7; D: NA; CDR3: CASSVAPSPGGGEQYF; DNA: TGTGCCAGCAGCGTAGCACCCAGCCCCGGGGGTGGCGAGCAGTACTTC
V: TRBV3-1/TRBV3-2; length: 15; size: few; J: TRBJ2-7; D: TRBD2; CDR3: CASTGAGVVSYEQYF; DNA: TGTGCCAGCACCGGAGCGGGAGTTGTCTCCTACGAGCAGTACTTC
V: TRBV4-1; length: 16; size: once; J: TRBJ2-1; D: TRBD1; CDR3: CASSHPGQVKFGEQFF; DNA: TGCGCCAGCAGCCACCCGGGACAGGTTAAATTTGGTGAGCAGTTCTTC
V: TRBV10-2; length: 17; size: NA; J: TRBJ1-5; D: NA; CDR3: CASSESITEAGNQPQHF; DNA: TGCGCCAGCAGTGAGTCAATAACAGAAGCAGGTAATCAGCCCCAGCATTTT
V: TRBV7-2; length: 19; size: NA; J: TRBJ2-7; D: TRBD2; CDR3: CASSAALSWGLAGAYEQYF; DNA: TGTGCCAGCAGCGCCGCCCTTTCCTGGGGACTAGCGGGGGCCTACGAGCAGTACTTC
V: TRBV14; length: 14; size: NA; J: TRBJ2-1; D: TRBD2; CDR3: CASSLRLATNEQFF; DNA: TGTGCCAGCAGCCTTCGACTAGCGACCAATGAGCAGTTCTTC
V: TRBV24-1; length: 16; size: NA; J: TRBJ2-1; D: TRBD2; CDR3: CATSDLASGTYNEQFF; DNA: TGTGCCACCAGTGATTTGGCTAGCGGAACCTACAATGAGCAGTTCTTC
V: TRBV19; length: 12; size: NA; J: TRBJ1-2; D: TRBD1; CDR3: CASTSGQGGYTF; DNA: TGTGCCAGTACTAGTGGACAGGGTGGCTACACCTTC
V: TRBV28; length: 18; size: NA; J: TRBJ2-1; D: TRBD2; CDR3: CASSKPAGDWGSYNEQFF; DNA: TGTGCCAGCAGCAAGCCAGCGGGAGACTGGGGCTCCTACAATGAGCAGTTCTTC
V: TRBV28; length: 16; size: few; J: TRBJ1-3; D: NA; CDR3: CASSLRARGRGNTIYF; DNA: TGTGCCAGCAGTTTGCGGGCTCGGGGAAGAGGAAACACCATATATTTT
V: TRBV5-1; length: 14; size: NA; J: TRBJ1-2; D: NA; CDR3: CASSPLGANYGYTF; DNA: TGCGCCAGCAGCCCCCTAGGAGCTAACTATGGCTACACCTTC
V: TRBV9; length: 13; size: NA; J: TRBJ1-1; D: NA; CDR3: CASSVQMNTEAFF; DNA: TGTGCCAGCAGCGTCCAAATGAACACTGAAGCTTTCTTT
V: TRBV27; length: 16; size: NA; J: TRBJ2-1; D: TRBD2; CDR3: CASSSLAGITYNEQFF; DNA: TGTGCCAGCAGTTCTTTAGCGGGAATAACCTACAATGAGCAGTTCTTC
V: TRBV7-2; length: 14; size: NA; J: TRBJ2-4; D: NA; CDR3: CASSSSGTLSIQYF; DNA: TGTGCCAGCAGCTCGTCCGGGACTCTGAGCATTCAGTACTTC
V: TRBV5-4; length: 14; size: NA; J: TRBJ2-2; D: NA; CDR3: CASSLVGDEGVLFF; DNA: TGTGCCAGCAGCTTGGTTGGGGATGAGGGAGTGCTGTTTTTT
V: TRBV28; length: 12; size: NA; J: TRBJ1-5; D: NA; CDR3: CASNELQGPQHF; DNA: TGTGCCAGCAACGAGCTCCAGGGACCCCAGCATTTT
V: TRBV10-1; length: 14; size: NA; J: TRBJ2-1; D: NA; CDR3: CASSLDWVSGEQFF; DNA: TGCGCCAGCAGCCTTGACTGGGTCTCTGGTGAGCAGTTCTTC
V: TRBV2; length: 14; size: NA; J: TRBJ2-3; D: TRBD2; CDR3: CASRQRDYTDTQYF; DNA: TGTGCCAGCCGACAGAGGGACTACACAGATACGCAGTATTTT
V: TRBV2; length: 17; size: NA; J: TRBJ1-1; D: TRBD1; CDR3: CASSPLQGDRMNTEAFF; DNA: TGTGCCAGCAGCCCGTTACAGGGGGACAGAATGAACACTGAAGCTTTCTTT
V: TRBV2; length: 14; size: NA; J: TRBJ2-2; D: NA; CDR3: CASSTNRNTGELFF; DNA: TGTGCCAGCAGTACCAACAGAAACACCGGGGAGCTGTTTTTT
V: TRBV2; length: 12; size: once; J: TRBJ2-7; D: NA; CDR3: CASSADTYEQYF; DNA: TGTGCCAGCAGCGCCGACACATACGAGCAGTACTTC
V: TRBV29-1; length: 16; size: NA; J: TRBJ2-1; D: TRBD2; CDR3: CSVRTGLAGGPNEQFF; DNA: TGCAGCGTTAGAACGGGACTAGCGGGAGGGCCGAATGAGCAGTTCTTC
V: TRBV5-6; length: 16; size: NA; J: TRBJ2-3; D: NA; CDR3: CASSPGTLFFTDTQYF; DNA: TGTGCCAGCAGTCCTGGGACTCTCTTTTTCACAGATACGCAGTATTTT
V: TRBV6-5; length: 14; size: NA; J: TRBJ2-2; D: NA; CDR3: CASRRQLNTGELFF; DNA: TGTGCCAGCAGAAGACAGCTGAACACCGGGGAGCTGTTTTTT
V: TRBV3-1/TRBV3-2; length: 16; size: once; J: TRBJ2-2; D: NA; CDR3: CASSQEGGWATGELFF; DNA: TGTGCCAGCAGCCAAGAGGGCGGGTGGGCCACCGGGGAGCTGTTTTTT